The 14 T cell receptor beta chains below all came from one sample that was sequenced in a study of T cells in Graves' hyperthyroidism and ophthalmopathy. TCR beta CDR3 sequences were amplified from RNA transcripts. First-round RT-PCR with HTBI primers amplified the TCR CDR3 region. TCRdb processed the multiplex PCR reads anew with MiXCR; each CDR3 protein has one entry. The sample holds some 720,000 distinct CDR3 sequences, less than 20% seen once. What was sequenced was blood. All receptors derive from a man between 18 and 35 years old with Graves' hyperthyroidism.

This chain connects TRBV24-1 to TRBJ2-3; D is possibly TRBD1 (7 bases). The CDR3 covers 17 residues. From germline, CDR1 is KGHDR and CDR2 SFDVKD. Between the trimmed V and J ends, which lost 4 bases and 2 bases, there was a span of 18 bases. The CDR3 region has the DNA TGTGCCACCAGTGACGGGGAGGCAGGGGGGCCCACAGATACGCAGTATTTT. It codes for CATSDGEAGGPTDTQYF.

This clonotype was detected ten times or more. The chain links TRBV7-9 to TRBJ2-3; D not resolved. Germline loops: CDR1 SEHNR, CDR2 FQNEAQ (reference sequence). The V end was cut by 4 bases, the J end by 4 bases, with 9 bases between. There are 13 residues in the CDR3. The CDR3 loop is CASSSTESDTQYF. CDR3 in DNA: TGTGCCAGCAGCTCAACCGAGTCAGATACGCAGTATTTT.

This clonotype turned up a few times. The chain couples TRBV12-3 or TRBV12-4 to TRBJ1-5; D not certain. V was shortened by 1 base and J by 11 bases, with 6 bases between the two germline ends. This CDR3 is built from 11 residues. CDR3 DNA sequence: TGTGCCAGCAGTTTAGAGATGGCCCAGCATTTT. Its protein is CASSLEMAQHF.

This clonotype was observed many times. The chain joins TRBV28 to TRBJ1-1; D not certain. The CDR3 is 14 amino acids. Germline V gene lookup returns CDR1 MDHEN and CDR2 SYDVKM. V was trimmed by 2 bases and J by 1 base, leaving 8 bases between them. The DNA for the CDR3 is TGTGCCAGCAGTTTACCACTGTCGAACACTGAAGCTTTCTTT. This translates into CASSLPLSNTEAFF.

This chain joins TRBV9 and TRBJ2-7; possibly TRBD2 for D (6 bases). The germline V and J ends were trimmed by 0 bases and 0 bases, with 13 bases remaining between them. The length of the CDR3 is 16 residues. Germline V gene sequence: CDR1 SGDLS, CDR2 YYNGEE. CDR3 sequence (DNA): TGTGCCAGCAGCGTAGTGGTAGCGGAACTCTCCTACGAGCAGTACTTC. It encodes CASSVVVAELSYEQYF.

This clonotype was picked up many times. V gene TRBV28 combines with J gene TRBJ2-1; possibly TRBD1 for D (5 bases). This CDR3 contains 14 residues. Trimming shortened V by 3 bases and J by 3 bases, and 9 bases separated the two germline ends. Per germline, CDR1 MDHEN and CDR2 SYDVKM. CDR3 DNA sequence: TGTGCCAGCAGTTTTGGGGCAAACTACAATGAGCAGTTCTTC. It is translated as CASSFGANYNEQFF.

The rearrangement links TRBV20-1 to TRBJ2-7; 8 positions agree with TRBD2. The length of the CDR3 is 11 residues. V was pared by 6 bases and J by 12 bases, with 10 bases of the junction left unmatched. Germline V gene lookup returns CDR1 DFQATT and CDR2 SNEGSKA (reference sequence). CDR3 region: CSASGGGRRYF. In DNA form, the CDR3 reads TGCAGTGCCAGTGGGGGCGGGAGGCGGTACTTC.

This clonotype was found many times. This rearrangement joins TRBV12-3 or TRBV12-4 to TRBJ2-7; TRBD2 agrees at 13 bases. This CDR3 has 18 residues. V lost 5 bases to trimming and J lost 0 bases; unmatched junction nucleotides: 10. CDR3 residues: CASSALGLAGRSSYEQYF. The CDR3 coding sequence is TGTGCCAGCAGTGCGTTGGGACTAGCGGGGCGATCCTCCTACGAGCAGTACTTC.

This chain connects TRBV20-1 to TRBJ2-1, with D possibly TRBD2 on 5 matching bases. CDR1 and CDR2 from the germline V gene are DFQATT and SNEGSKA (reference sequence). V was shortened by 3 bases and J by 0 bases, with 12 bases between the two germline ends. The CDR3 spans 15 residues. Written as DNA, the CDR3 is TGCAGTGCTAGGGGAGTAGAGAGCTCCTACAATGAGCAGTTCTTC. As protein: CSARGVESSYNEQFF.

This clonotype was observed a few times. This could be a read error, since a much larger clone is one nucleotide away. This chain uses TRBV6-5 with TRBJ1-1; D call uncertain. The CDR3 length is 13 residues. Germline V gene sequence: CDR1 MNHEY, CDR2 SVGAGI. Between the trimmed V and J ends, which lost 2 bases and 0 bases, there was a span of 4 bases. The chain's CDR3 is CASSYMVNTEAFF. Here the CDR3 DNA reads TGTGCCAGCAGTTACATGGTGAACACTGAAGCTTTCTTT.

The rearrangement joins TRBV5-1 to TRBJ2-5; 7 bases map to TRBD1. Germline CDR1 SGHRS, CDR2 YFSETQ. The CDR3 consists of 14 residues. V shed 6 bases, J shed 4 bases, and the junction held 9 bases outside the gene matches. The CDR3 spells CASTRQGSSETQYF. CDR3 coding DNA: TGCGCCAGCACTAGACAGGGATCGTCAGAGACCCAGTACTTC. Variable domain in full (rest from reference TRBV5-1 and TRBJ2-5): KAGVTQTPRYLIKTRGQQVTLSCSPISGHRSVSWYQQTPGQGLQFLFEYFSETQRNKGNFPGRFSGRQFSNSRSEMNVSTLELGDSALYLCASTRQGSSETQYFGPGTRLLVL.

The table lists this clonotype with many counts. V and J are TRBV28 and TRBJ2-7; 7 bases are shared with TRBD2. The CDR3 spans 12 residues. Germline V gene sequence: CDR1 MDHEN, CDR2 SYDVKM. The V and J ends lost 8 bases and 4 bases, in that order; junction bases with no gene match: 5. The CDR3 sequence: CASGGDGYEQYF. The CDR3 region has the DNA TGTGCCAGCGGGGGGGATGGGTACGAGCAGTACTTC.

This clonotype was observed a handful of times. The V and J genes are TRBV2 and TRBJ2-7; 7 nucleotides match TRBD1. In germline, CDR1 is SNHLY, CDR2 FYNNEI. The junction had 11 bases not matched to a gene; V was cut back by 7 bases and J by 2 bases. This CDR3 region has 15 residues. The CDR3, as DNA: TGTGCCAGCAAATCCCGCCAGGGGGTCACCTACGAGCAGTACTTC. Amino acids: CASKSRQGVTYEQYF.

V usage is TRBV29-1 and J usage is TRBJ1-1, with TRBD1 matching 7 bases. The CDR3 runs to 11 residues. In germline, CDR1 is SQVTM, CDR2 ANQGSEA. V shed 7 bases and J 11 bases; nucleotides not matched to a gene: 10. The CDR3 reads CSASTGRDAFF. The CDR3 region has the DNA TGCAGCGCTTCGACAGGGAGGGACGCTTTCTTT.